The clone carrying this T cell receptor (beta chain) was seen more than once but under ten times. Its cognate antigen is unknown. Repertoires were generated with immunoSEQ multiplex PCR, while TCRdb's copy carries only in-frame clones and drops some. The sample consists of 100,000 to 150,000 clones, roughly nine tenths of them appearing once. This sample is drawn from a study of T cell responses to AZD1222 COVID-19 vaccine. Findings and caveats of the study: Among spike-specific TCRs, nearly half reportedly target unmutated variant regions.

The V gene's germline CDR1 is KGHDR and CDR2 SFDVKD. The length of the CDR3 is 15 residues. The V end was cut by 0 bases, the J end by 4 bases, with 11 bases between. This sequence joins TRBV24-1 and TRBJ2-5; perhaps TRBD2 as D (6 bases). The sample in question was peripheral blood, obtained on day 0 of AZD1222 vaccination. This clonotype was sampled from an adult in good health. In DNA, the CDR3 is TGTGCCACCAGTGATTTGGCGGGATTGAGAGAGACCCAGTACTTC. Encoded protein: CATSDLAGLRETQYF.